The rows below give T cell receptor beta chains drawn from one sample of a study of beta chain features in type 1 diabetes. Assay used: immunoSEQ multiplex PCR; TCRdb lists only in-frame clones, some missing. The sample has 970,000 or so clones, about 17% seen once. Specimen: naive CD4+ T cells from blood. The receptors were sampled from a young woman in good health. Both conserved end residues are part of each CDR3. A D gene is named only where the DNA matches it firmly. The size entry is marked missing in some rows and otherwise reads once, few, many or a size class.

NA,TRBV9,NA,14,TRBJ1-2,TGTGCCAGCAGCGTAGGTCAGGGAGGCTATGGCTACACCTTC,CASSVGQGGYGYTF
NA,TRBV21-1,NA,18,TRBJ1-1,TGTGCCAGCAGCTTCTCGGGACAGGCGACGGTACTGAACACTGAAGCTTTCTTT,CASSFSGQATVLNTEAFF
NA,TRBV10-3,TRBD2,15,TRBJ2-1,TGTGCCATCAGTGAGCTGACTAGCGGGGGCAATGAGCAGTTCTTC,CAISELTSGGNEQFF
NA,TRBV6-5,NA,15,TRBJ2-1,TGTGCCAGTAGGGGTTCTCCGGGACTCTACAATGAGCAGTTCTTC,CASRGSPGLYNEQFF
NA,TRBV25-1,NA,14,TRBJ1-4,TGTGCCAGCAGTGCTACAGGGAGAAATGAAAAACTGTTTTTT,CASSATGRNEKLFF
few,TRBV19,NA,15,TRBJ2-1,TGTGCCAGTAGTAGGAAAGGGGGCTCCTACAATGAGCAGTTCTTC,CASSRKGGSYNEQFF
few,TRBV5-1,NA,13,TRBJ1-2,TGCGCCAGCAGCTTGGTCCCAGGGGATGGCTACACCTTC,CASSLVPGDGYTF
few,TRBV29-1,TRBD2,14,TRBJ2-3,TGCAGCGTTGATGTGGGAGGGCCAGGGGATACGCAGTATTTT,CSVDVGGPGDTQYF
few,TRBV10-3,TRBD1,14,TRBJ2-7,TGTGCCATCAGTGTCGGACAGGGCTCCGGCGAGCAGTACTTC,CAISVGQGSGEQYF
NA,TRBV7-9,NA,13,TRBJ1-1,TGTGCCAGCAGCCCGACTGGGGGGACTGAAGCTTTCTTT,CASSPTGGTEAFF
few,TRBV28,NA,12,TRBJ1-5,TGTGCCAGCAGTAGGGTGTATCAGCCCCAGCATTTT,CASSRVYQPQHF
NA,TRBV9,NA,17,TRBJ2-4,TGTGCCAGCAGCCCTACCGCCGGGACAATAGCCAAAAACATTCAGTACTTC,CASSPTAGTIAKNIQYF
few,TRBV7-8,TRBD1,16,TRBJ1-5,TGTGCCAGCAGCTTAAAGGACAGGGGAAGCAATCAGCCCCAGCATTTT,CASSLKDRGSNQPQHF
few,TRBV2,NA,12,TRBJ2-7,TGTGCCAGCGGTCGGGACTCCTACGAGCAGTACTTC,CASGRDSYEQYF
few,TRBV7-9,NA,17,TRBJ2-7,TGTGCCAGCAGCTTAGCATTGGGAAAGGAACACGGCTACGAGCAGTACTTC,CASSLALGKEHGYEQYF
few,TRBV5-1,NA,15,TRBJ2-5,TGCGCCAGCAGCTTGATGGGACTGGAGCGAGAGACCCAGTACTTC,CASSLMGLERETQYF
NA,TRBV5-1,NA,15,TRBJ2-5,TGCGCCAGCAGCGACTCGGGGCTTCCCCAAGAGACCCAGTACTTC,CASSDSGLPQETQYF
once,TRBV28,NA,14,TRBJ1-5,TGTGCCAGCAGTTGGGGTACAGCCAATCAGCCCCAGCATTTT,CASSWGTANQPQHF
few,TRBV5-1,TRBD2,14,TRBJ2-1,TGCGCCAGCAGCCGCTTAGCGGGAGGCTATGAGCAGTTCTTC,CASSRLAGGYEQFF
NA,TRBV27,TRBD1,16,TRBJ2-1,TGTGCCAGCAGTTTTACAGGGGTCATCTCCTACAATGAGCAGTTCTTC,CASSFTGVISYNEQFF
NA,TRBV28,NA,13,TRBJ2-3,TGTGCCAGCAGTTTAGCGGCCCCAGATACGCAGTATTTT,CASSLAAPDTQYF
few,TRBV10-3,NA,14,TRBJ2-1,TGTGCCATCAGTGAGCACAGATCTCGCAATGAGCAGTTCTTC,CAISEHRSRNEQFF
NA,TRBV7-2,NA,14,TRBJ2-5,TGTGCCAGCAGCCTCTGGACTGGAGAAGAGACCCAGTACTTC,CASSLWTGEETQYF
few,TRBV4-3,NA,13,TRBJ1-1,TGCGCCAGCAGCCAAGATCGGACAGTTGAAGCTTTCTTT,CASSQDRTVEAFF
few,TRBV18,NA,14,TRBJ2-2,TGTGCCAGCTCACCACCGGAGTACACCGGGGAGCTGTTTTTT,CASSPPEYTGELFF
few,TRBV5-1,NA,14,TRBJ2-7,TGCGCCAGCAGCCCCAAGGTCAGGACTCGAGAGCAGTACTTC,CASSPKVRTREQYF
NA,TRBV6-5,TRBD2,16,TRBJ2-7,TGTGCCAGCAGTTACTCACCTTCCGGACTAGCGGGAGTGCAGTACTTC,CASSYSPSGLAGVQYF
few,TRBV19,NA,17,TRBJ2-6,TGTGCCAGTAAAGTTAGGGGCGAATTCTCTGGGGCCAACGTCCTGACTTTC,CASKVRGEFSGANVLTF
few,TRBV7-8,NA,19,TRBJ2-4,TGTGCCAGCAGCTTAGGGCTATTGGTTCACCCACGTTTCAAAAACATTCAGTACTTC,CASSLGLLVHPRFKNIQYF
few,TRBV6-5,TRBD2,15,TRBJ2-1,TGTGCCAGCAGTCAGGGACTAGGCGTTCTTAATGAGCAGTTCTTC,CASSQGLGVLNEQFF
NA,TRBV28,TRBD1,15,TRBJ1-2,TGTGCCAGCAGCACCCCAGCGGACAGGCGCTATGGCTACACCTTC,CASSTPADRRYGYTF